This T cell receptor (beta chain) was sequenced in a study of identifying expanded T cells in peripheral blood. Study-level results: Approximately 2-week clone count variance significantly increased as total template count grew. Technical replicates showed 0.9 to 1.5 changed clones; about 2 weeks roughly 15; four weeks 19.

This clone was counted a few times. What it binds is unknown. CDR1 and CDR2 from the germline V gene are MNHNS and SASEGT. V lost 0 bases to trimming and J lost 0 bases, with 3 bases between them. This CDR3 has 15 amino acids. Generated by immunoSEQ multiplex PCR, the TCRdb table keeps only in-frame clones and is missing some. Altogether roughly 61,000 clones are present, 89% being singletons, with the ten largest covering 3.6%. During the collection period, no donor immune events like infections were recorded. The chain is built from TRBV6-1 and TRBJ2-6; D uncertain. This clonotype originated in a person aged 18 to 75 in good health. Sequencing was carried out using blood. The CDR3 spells CASSEATSGANVLTF. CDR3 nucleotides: TGTGCCAGCAGTGAAGCGACCTCTGGGGCCAACGTCCTGACTTTC.